The 5 T cell receptor beta chains given below trace back to one sample, sequenced in a study of shared clonotypes between healthy human individuals. Generated by immunoSEQ multiplex PCR, the TCRdb table keeps only in-frame clones and is missing some. In the table there are about 1 million clones, around 74% of which are singletons. The material sequenced was memory CD4+ T cells sorted from blood. The subset: CD45RA-negative fraction. The source of these receptors is a young man in good health.

V gene TRBV28 combines with J gene TRBJ1-6; possibly TRBD1 for D (5 bases). This CDR3 spans 14 amino acids. In germline, CDR1 is MDHEN, CDR2 SYDVKM. Deletions cut 7 bases from V and 5 bases from J, with 12 bases between. The CDR3 sequence is CASTSGANNSPLHF. The CDR3 coding sequence is TGTGCCAGCACGAGCGGGGCGAATAATTCACCCCTCCACTTT.

The chain links TRBV19 to TRBJ2-1, with D perhaps given as TRBD1 or TRBD2 (5 bases each). The germline V gene encodes CDR1 LNHDA and CDR2 SQIVND (reference sequence). V lost 4 bases, J lost 2 bases, and 9 bases lay in between. This CDR3 is 14 amino acids long. In DNA form, the CDR3 reads TGTGCCAGTAGTACCCAGGGACCCTACAATGAGCAGTTCTTC. Translating it yields CASSTQGPYNEQFF.

The chain combines TRBV6-1 with TRBJ1-2; the D gene is possibly TRBD1 (5 bases). V lost 4 bases, J lost 7 bases, and 13 bases lay in between. The CDR3 contains 13 residues. Per germline, CDR1 MNHNS and CDR2 SASEGT. This CDR3 is CASSATGAGGYTF. CDR3 DNA: TGTGCCAGCAGTGCCACAGGAGCGGGTGGCTACACCTTC.

In this sample, this clone turned up once. The chain joins TRBV7-2 to TRBJ2-7; TRBD1 matches 10 bases. From germline, CDR1 is SGHTA and CDR2 FQGNSA. Trimming at V came to 5 bases and at J to 3 bases, leaving 4 bases not matched to a gene. The CDR3 has 14 residues. The CDR3 region is CASSPGQGFYEQYF. Written as DNA, the CDR3 is TGTGCCAGCAGCCCGGGACAGGGGTTCTACGAGCAGTACTTC. Supplemented by reference TRBV7-2 and TRBJ2-7, the full variable domain reads GAGVSQSPSNKVTEKGKDVELRCDPISGHTALYWYRQSLGQGLEFLIYFQGNSAPDKSGLPSDRFSAERTGGSVSTLTIQRTQQEDSAVYLCASSPGQGFYEQYFGPGTRLTVT.

This rearrangement joins TRBV5-1 to TRBJ2-3, with TRBD2 as a possible D gene (6 bases). The CDR3 loop spans 17 amino acids. Trimming stripped 0 bases from V and 6 bases from J, with 20 bases between. Per the germline V gene, CDR1 is SGHRS and CDR2 is YFSETQ. The CDR3 sequence: CASSLGLGSPSVDTQYF. CDR3 DNA: TGCGCCAGCAGCTTGGGACTCGGGTCCCCTAGCGTGGATACGCAGTATTTT.